This TCR beta chain emerged from a study of response to subunit inactivated influenza vaccine. CDR1 and CDR2 from the germline V gene are MNHEY and SVGAGI. The CDR3 sequence is 18 residues long. Trimming stripped 2 bases from V and 3 bases from J, with 20 bases between. The table lists this clonotype with a few counts. The antigen is undetermined. Whole-study findings and limits: The authors suggested that few new T cells are recruited per seasonal influenza vaccination.

TCRdb re-analysed the RT-PCR reads in MiXCR, keeping a single row per CDR3 protein. The sample holds roughly 650,000 distinct CDR3 sequences; about 15% are singletons and the top ten take less than 9%. The V and J genes are TRBV6-5 and TRBJ2-1, with TRBD1 as a possible D gene (6 bases). The clonotype comes from a man in his forties or fifties who received an inactivated influenza vaccine. Sequenced here: PBMCs from blood, sampled around two weeks before vaccination. CDR3 amino acids: CASSYRSQGPGGYNEQFF. CDR3 nucleotide sequence: TGTGCCAGCAGTTACCGGTCACAGGGTCCTGGGGGCTACAATGAGCAGTTCTTC.